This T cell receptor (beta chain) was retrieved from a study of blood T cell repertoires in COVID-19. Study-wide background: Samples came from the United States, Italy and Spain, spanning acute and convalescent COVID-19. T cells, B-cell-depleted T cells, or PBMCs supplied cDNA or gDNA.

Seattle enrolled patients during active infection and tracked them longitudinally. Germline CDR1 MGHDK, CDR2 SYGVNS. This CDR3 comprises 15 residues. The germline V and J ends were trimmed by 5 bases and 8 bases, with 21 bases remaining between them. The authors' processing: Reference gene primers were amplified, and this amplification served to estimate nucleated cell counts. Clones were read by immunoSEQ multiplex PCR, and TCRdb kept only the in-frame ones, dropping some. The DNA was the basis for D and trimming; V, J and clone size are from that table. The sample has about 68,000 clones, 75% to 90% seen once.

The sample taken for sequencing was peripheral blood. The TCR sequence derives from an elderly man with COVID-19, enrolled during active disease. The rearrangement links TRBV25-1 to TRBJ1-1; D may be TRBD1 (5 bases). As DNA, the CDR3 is TGTGCCAGCAGTCTAAACCCGGGCGGGGCGTCGGAAGCTTTCTTT. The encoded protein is CASSLNPGGASEAFF.